This T cell receptor (beta chain) emerged from a study of blood T cell repertoires in COVID-19. At the level of the study: Samples of COVID-19 (acute and convalescent) were obtained from the United States, Italy and Spain. T cells, B-cell-depleted T cells, or PBMCs supplied cDNA or gDNA.

The CDR3 has 14 amino acids. Germline V gene sequence: CDR1 LNHDA, CDR2 SQIVND (reference sequence). The germline V and J ends were trimmed by 3 bases and 0 bases, with 6 bases remaining between them. Original processing methods: Estimated nucleated cell counts came from reference gene primer amplification. This table comes from immunoSEQ multiplex PCR, and its TCRdb copy is limited to in-frame clones, with some not included. V and J calls plus clone size are reproduced from that table; the DNA served to infer D and trimming. This sample yields 90,000 to 100,000 clones, of which less than 85% are seen a single time; 15% to 20% belongs to the top ten.

Sequencing used peripheral blood. J is TRBJ1-5 and V is TRBV19; no clear D gene. The sequence was collected from a woman aged 55-69 years with acute or convalescent COVID-19. Written as DNA, the CDR3 is TGTGCCAGTAGTATTCGAGATAGCAATCAGCCCCAGCATTTT. Encoded protein: CASSIRDSNQPQHF.